Included here is one TCR beta chain sequence, with context. Each PCR contained spiked synthetic TR CDR3 controls spanning every V-J pairing. Repertoires were generated with immunoSEQ multiplex PCR, while TCRdb's copy carries only in-frame clones and drops some. The sample carries tens of thousands of clones, 80% to 95% recorded once. The data were obtained in a study of multiple sclerosis patients with progressive multifocal leukoencephalopathy. Trimming shortened V by 2 bases and J by 6 bases, and 26 bases separated the two germline ends. Germline V gene sequence: CDR1 LNHDA, CDR2 SQIVND (reference sequence). The CDR3 length is 19 residues. Time point reported: before natalizumab initiation.

The chain links TRBV19 to TRBJ1-5; D may be TRBD1 (5 bases). Sequenced input: PBMCs. This TCR was sampled from a man younger than 40 with multiple sclerosis. Here the CDR3 reads CASSISFFGRGDLGQPQHF. CDR3 DNA: TGTGCCAGTAGTATAAGTTTCTTCGGAAGGGGCGATTTAGGTCAGCCCCAGCATTTT.